Shown below are 21 T cell receptor beta chains from a single sample sequenced in a study of T-cell reconstitution after alpha-beta-depleted transplantation in children. Unique molecular identifiers featured in how the TCRbeta library was prepared. TCRdb passed the PCR reads through MiXCR, listing each CDR3 protein once. The profile shows over 200,000 distinct CDR3 sequences, around 9.9% of them singletons. The sample was PBMCs, taken before TCRalphabeta/CD19-depleted stem cell transplant. The receptors derive from a child less than two years old with acute myeloid leukemia, due to receive a stem cell transplant.

This clonotype turned up a few times. CDR3 sequence (DNA): TGTGCCAGCAGGGAACAGGGCGAGCAGTACTTC. Translated, it gives CASREQGEQYF. The V gene is TRBV28, the J gene TRBJ2-7; weak D call: TRBD1 (6 bases). Per germline, CDR1 MDHEN and CDR2 SYDVKM. Trimming cost V 6 bases and J 6 bases, with 9 bases left between them. The CDR3 has 11 amino acids. Based on the CDR3 plus reference TRBV28 and TRBJ2-7, the full variable domain is DVKVTQSSRYLVKRTGEKVFLECVQDMDHENMFWYRQDPGLGLRLIYFSYDVKMKEKGDIPEGYSVSREKKERFSLILESASTNQTSMYLCASREQGEQYFGPGTRLTVT.

At least ten counts were recorded for this clonotype. The rearrangement links TRBV28 to TRBJ1-3; D gene unclear. Looked up from germline, CDR1 is MDHEN and CDR2 is SYDVKM. CDR3 size: 13 residues. The V end lost 1 base, the J end lost 5 bases, and 6 bases lay between the germline ends. CDR3 nucleotide sequence: TGTGCCAGCAGTTTATTTAAGCGAAACACCATATATTTT. This sequence encodes CASSLFKRNTIYF.

This clonotype was seen many times. V gene TRBV6-5 combines with J gene TRBJ2-1; 10 bases line up with TRBD1. The V gene end was trimmed by 2 bases and the J gene end by 3 bases; junction bases not matched to a gene: 1. The CDR3 extends over 15 amino acids. From germline, CDR1 is MNHEY and CDR2 SVGAGI. The CDR3 loop reads CASSYGTGVYNEQFF. The DNA of the CDR3 is TGTGCCAGCAGTTACGGGACAGGGGTCTACAATGAGCAGTTCTTC.

The J gene is TRBJ2-3, the V gene TRBV24-1; tentatively, D is TRBD2 (5 bases). Germline loops: CDR1 KGHDR, CDR2 SFDVKD. V lost 4 bases, J lost 2 bases, and 9 bases lay in between. The CDR3 has 14 residues. The CDR3, as DNA: TGTGCCACCAGTGACCCGGGGTCCACAGATACGCAGTATTTT. Translated: CATSDPGSTDTQYF.

This chain uses TRBV3-1 with TRBJ2-6, with 8 bases fitting TRBD1. The CDR3 totals 17 residues. The V segment lost 11 bases and the J segment 3 bases; nucleotides outside the gene matches: 15. Germline CDR1 and CDR2: LGHDT and YNNKEL (reference sequence). The CDR3 sequence is CASCPRDRWVGANVLTF. CDR3 nucleotide sequence: TGTGCCTCCTGCCCCCGGGACAGGTGGGTTGGGGCCAACGTCCTGACTTTC. Supplemented by reference TRBV3-1 and TRBJ2-6, the full variable domain reads DTAVSQTPKYLVTQMGNDKSIKCEQNLGHDTMYWYKQDSKKFLKIMFSYNNKELIINETVPNRFSPKSPDKAHLNLHINSLELGDSAVYFCASCPRDRWVGANVLTFGAGSRLTVL.

The table lists this clonotype with many counts. The chain carries TRBV4-1 and TRBJ2-1; unclear D gene. Looked up from germline, CDR1 is MGHRA and CDR2 is YSYEKL. Trimming pared 6 bases from V and 0 bases from J, leaving 12 bases between. This CDR3 comprises 15 residues. The DNA for the CDR3 is TGCGCCAGCAGGTATGAACCATCCTCCTACAATGAGCAGTTCTTC. This gives the protein CASRYEPSSYNEQFF.

Worth noting for this clonotype: A read error is possible here, since a much larger clone lies one base away. This chain uses TRBV7-9 with TRBJ2-2, with unresolved D. Trimming took off 3 bases at V and 9 bases at J, with 8 bases between the two ends. This CDR3 is 12 amino acids long. Germline V lookup: CDR1 SEHNR, CDR2 FQNEAQ (reference sequence). The CDR3 bases are TGTGCCAGCAGCTTCGAAGCCCGGGAGCTGTTTTTT. Its translation: CASSFEARELFF.

In its sample, this clonotype was seen many times. The chain couples TRBV12-3 or TRBV12-4 to TRBJ1-5; 11 bases match TRBD1. Losses at the gene ends were 4 bases for V and 7 bases for J; bases not matched to a gene: 3. The length of the CDR3 is 14 residues. The CDR3 DNA is TGTGCCAGCAGTTCCGGACAGGGGGCCCAGCCCCAGCATTTT. Amino acid sequence: CASSSGQGAQPQHF.

This clonotype appeared many times. This rearrangement joins TRBV20-1 to TRBJ2-5; 14 nucleotides line up with TRBD2. The CDR3 extends over 17 amino acids. V dropped 5 bases and J dropped 5; count of bases not matched to a gene: 13. Germline V CDR1 and CDR2: DFQATT, SNEGSKA (reference sequence). The CDR3 coding sequence is TGCAGTGCTCCCCCCGGGACTAGCGGGGGATCGGGGGAGACCCAGTACTTC. Its translation is CSAPPGTSGGSGETQYF.

This clonotype was seen more than once but under ten times. V is TRBV2 and J is TRBJ2-2, with a possible D match to TRBD2 (6 bases). Trimming pared 4 bases from V and 0 bases from J, leaving 12 bases between. This CDR3 region has 16 residues. CDR1 and CDR2 (germline): SNHLY, FYNNEI. CDR3 residues: CASSASRDSNTGELFF. Written as DNA, the CDR3 is TGTGCCAGCAGTGCCTCGCGGGATTCGAACACCGGGGAGCTGTTTTTT.

This clonotype has at least ten counts. CDR3 nucleotides: TGCAGTGCTAGAGAGCCGCGGGGCTGGTATGGCTACACCTTC. This translates into CSAREPRGWYGYTF. V and J are TRBV20-1 and TRBJ1-2, with D tentatively TRBD1 (5 bases). Germline V CDR1 and CDR2: DFQATT, SNEGSKA (reference sequence). The CDR3 is made up of 14 amino acids. V was trimmed by 0 bases and J by 5 bases, leaving 13 bases between them.

This clonotype was counted many times. This chain connects TRBV5-1 to TRBJ1-2; 10 positions agree with TRBD1. The V and J ends lost 9 bases and 4 bases, in that order; junction bases with no gene match: 3. Germline V gene lookup returns CDR1 SGHRS and CDR2 YFSETQ. The CDR3 has 12 amino acids. CDR3 DNA sequence: TGCGCCACCCGGACAGGGGGCTATGGCTACACCTTC. Amino acids: CATRTGGYGYTF. Combining the CDR3 with reference TRBV5-1 and TRBJ1-2 gives the whole variable domain KAGVTQTPRYLIKTRGQQVTLSCSPISGHRSVSWYQQTPGQGLQFLFEYFSETQRNKGNFPGRFSGRQFSNSRSEMNVSTLELGDSALYLCATRTGGYGYTFGSGTRLTVV.

This clonotype has a handful of counts. The chain employs TRBV5-6 and TRBJ2-7; D unresolved. Germline V lookup: CDR1 SGHDT, CDR2 YYEEEE. The CDR3 loop spans 13 amino acids. Trimming pared 2 bases from V and 5 bases from J, leaving 11 bases between. In DNA form, the CDR3 reads TGTGCCAGCAGCTTCAAGGGCACCCACGAGCAGTACTTC. As protein: CASSFKGTHEQYF.

Many counts were recorded for this clonotype. V and J are TRBV5-6 and TRBJ2-7; 7 bases are a match to TRBD2. The CDR3 length is 15 residues. Per the germline V gene, CDR1 is SGHDT and CDR2 is YYEEEE. Losses at the gene ends were 7 bases for V and 3 bases for J; bases not matched to a gene: 13. CDR3 coding DNA: TGTGCCAGCTCCCGGACTAGATTCATGCTCTACGAGCAGTACTTC. It is translated as CASSRTRFMLYEQYF.

This clonotype was seen repeatedly, ten times or more. The chain carries TRBV4-1 and TRBJ2-7; TRBD2 matches 7 bases. V was pared by 0 bases and J by 3 bases, with 5 bases of the junction left unmatched. Germline V CDR1 and CDR2: MGHRA, YSYEKL. This CDR3 contains 15 residues. DNA of the CDR3: TGCGCCAGCAGCCAAGAGCTAGCGGAGTACTACGAGCAGTACTTC. The encoded protein is CASSQELAEYYEQYF.

This clonotype was seen ten or more times. The V call is TRBV5-1, the J call TRBJ2-7; 9 bases align to TRBD2. The V segment lost 0 bases and the J segment 5 bases; nucleotides outside the gene matches: 6. From germline, CDR1 is SGHRS and CDR2 YFSETQ. The CDR3 has 15 residues. CDR3 protein: CASSLGASGTNEQYF. The CDR3 region has the DNA TGCGCCAGCAGCTTGGGTGCTAGCGGGACAAACGAGCAGTACTTC.

This clonotype was counted ten times or more. V and J are TRBV5-1 and TRBJ1-1, with D possibly matching TRBD1 (5 bases). V lost 0 bases to trimming and J lost 4 bases, with 13 bases between them. The length of the CDR3 is 15 residues. Germline CDR1 and CDR2: SGHRS and YFSETQ. CDR3: CASSLGPLRGTEAFF. CDR3 nucleotides: TGCGCCAGCAGCTTGGGACCTCTAAGGGGCACTGAAGCTTTCTTT.

This clonotype was found many times. The chain recombines TRBV19 with TRBJ1-4; no clear D. Germline CDR1 reads LNHDA; CDR2 reads SQIVND (reference sequence). Trimming stripped 4 bases from V and 4 bases from J, with 10 bases between. CDR3 size: 14 residues. The CDR3 nucleotides are TGTGCCAGTAGTAAGCAGGACTTTAATGAAAAACTGTTTTTT. It translates to CASSKQDFNEKLFF.

The sample holds many counts of this clonotype. The CDR3 protein is CASSWENTGELFF. DNA of the CDR3: TGTGCCAGCAGTTGGGAGAACACCGGGGAGCTGTTTTTT. The chain employs TRBV7-9 and TRBJ2-2; D unclear. V gave up 6 bases and J gave up 1 base, with 6 bases separating them. Per the germline V gene, CDR1 is SEHNR and CDR2 is FQNEAQ (reference sequence). The CDR3 is made up of 13 amino acids.

In its sample, this clonotype was seen many times. Compared with germline, one end of the junction differs, possibly owing to a read error. The rearrangement joins TRBV20-1 to TRBJ2-5; TRBD2 matches at 11 bases. Per the germline V gene, CDR1 is DFQATT and CDR2 is SNEGSKA (reference sequence). This CDR3 region has 11 residues. The CDR3 reads CSARDQGLAGF. As DNA, the CDR3 is TGCAGTGCTAGAGATCAAGGACTAGCGGGCTTC.

This clonotype was detected ten times or more. The chain is built from TRBV12-3 or TRBV12-4 and TRBJ1-4; maybe TRBD1 (5 bases). The CDR3 loop spans 14 amino acids. Trimming shortened V by 7 bases and J by 5 bases, and 14 bases separated the two germline ends. CDR3 in amino acids: CASTQGSINEKLFF. The CDR3 DNA reads as TGTGCCAGCACGCAGGGATCGATAAATGAAAAACTGTTTTTT.